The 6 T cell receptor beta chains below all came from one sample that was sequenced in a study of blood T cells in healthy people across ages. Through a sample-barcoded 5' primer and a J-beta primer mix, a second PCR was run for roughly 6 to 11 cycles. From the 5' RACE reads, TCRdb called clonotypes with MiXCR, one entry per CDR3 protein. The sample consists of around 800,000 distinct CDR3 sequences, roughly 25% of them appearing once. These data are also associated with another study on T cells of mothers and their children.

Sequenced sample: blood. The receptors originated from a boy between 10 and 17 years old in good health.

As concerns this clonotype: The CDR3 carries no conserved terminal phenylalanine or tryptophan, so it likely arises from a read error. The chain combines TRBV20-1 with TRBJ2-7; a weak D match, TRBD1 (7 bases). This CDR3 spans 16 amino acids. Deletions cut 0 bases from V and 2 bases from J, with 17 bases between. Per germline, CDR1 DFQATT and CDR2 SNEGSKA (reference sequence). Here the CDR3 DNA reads TGCAGTGCTAGAGAAGATGCGGGACAGCATCCCTACGAGCAGTACCTC. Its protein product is CSAREDAGQHPYEQYL.

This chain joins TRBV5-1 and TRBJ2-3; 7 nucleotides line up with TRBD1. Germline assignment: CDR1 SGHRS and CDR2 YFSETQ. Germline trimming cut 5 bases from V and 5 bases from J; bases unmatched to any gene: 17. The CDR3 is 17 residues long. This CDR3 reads CASSPGTASSSLDTQYF. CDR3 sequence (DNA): TGCGCCAGCAGTCCCGGGACAGCCTCGAGTTCCCTAGATACGCAGTATTTT.

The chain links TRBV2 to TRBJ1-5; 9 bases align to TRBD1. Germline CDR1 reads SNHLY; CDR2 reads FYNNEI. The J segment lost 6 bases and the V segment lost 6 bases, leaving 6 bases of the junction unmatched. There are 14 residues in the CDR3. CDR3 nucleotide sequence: TGTGCCAGCAGCCGGACAGGGGCGGTTCAGCCCCAGCATTTT. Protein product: CASSRTGAVQPQHF.

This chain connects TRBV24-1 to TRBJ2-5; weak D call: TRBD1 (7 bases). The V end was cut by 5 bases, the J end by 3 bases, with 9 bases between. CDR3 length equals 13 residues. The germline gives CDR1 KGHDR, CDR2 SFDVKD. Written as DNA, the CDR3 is TGTGCCACCAGTGTCAGGGGGGAAGAGACCCAGTACTTC. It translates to CATSVRGEETQYF.

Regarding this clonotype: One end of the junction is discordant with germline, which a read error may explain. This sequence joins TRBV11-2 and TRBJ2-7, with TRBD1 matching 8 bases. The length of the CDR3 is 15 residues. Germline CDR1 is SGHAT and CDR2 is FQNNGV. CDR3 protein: CASSLGQASSCEQYF. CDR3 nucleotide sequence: TGTGCCAGCAGCTTGGGACAGGCGAGCTCCTGCGAGCAGTACTTC. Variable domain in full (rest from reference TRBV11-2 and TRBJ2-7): EAGVAQSPRYKIIEKRQSVAFWCNPISGHATLYWYQQILGQGPKLLIQFQNNGVVDDSQLPKDRFSAERLKGVDSTLKIQPAKLEDSAVYLCASSLGQASSCEQYFGPGTRLTVT.

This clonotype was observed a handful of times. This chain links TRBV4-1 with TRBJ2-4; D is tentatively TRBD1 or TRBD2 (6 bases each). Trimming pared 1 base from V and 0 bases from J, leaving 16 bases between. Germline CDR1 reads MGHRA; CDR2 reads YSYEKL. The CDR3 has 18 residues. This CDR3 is CASSQVWGAILAKNIQYF. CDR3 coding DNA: TGCGCCAGCAGCCAAGTCTGGGGGGCGATACTAGCCAAAAACATTCAGTACTTC.